This TCR beta chain emerged from a study of cytomegalovirus exposure and HLA in healthy donors. Germline CDR1 and CDR2: LNHDA and SQIVND (reference sequence). The CDR3 is 14 residues long. Trimming left V 7 bases short and J 11 bases short, with 21 bases between. Generated by immunoSEQ multiplex PCR, the TCRdb table keeps only in-frame clones and is missing some. In the table there are under 85,000 clones, 94% of which are singletons. As for this clone: Its antigen is unknown.

The donors were members of the validation cohort, which comprised 90 to 150 subjects and was separate from the first cohort of 666 subjects. Findings of the study overall: Per published reports, the classifier diagnosed cytomegalovirus status with high specificity and sensitivity.

The chain carries TRBV19 and TRBJ2-1; weak D call: TRBD2 (7 bases). The clonotype comes from a woman in her late teens or twenties in good health and CMV-seropositive. What was sequenced was PBMCs. The CDR3 DNA is TGTGCCAGTACCACGCCCCACAGGGAGGGGAAGCAGTTCTTC. Protein: CASTTPHREGKQFF.